Presented here are 9 T cell receptor beta chains from one specimen sequenced in a study of regulatory T cells in long-lasting Graves disease. With iRepertoire HTBI primers and Arm-PCR of CDR3 regions, TCR beta libraries were built. Each CDR3 protein gets one entry after TCRdb re-called the multiplex PCR reads with MiXCR. The sample includes 540,000 or so distinct CDR3 sequences, about 13% seen only once; the top ten take roughly 10%. Time point denoted: newly diagnosed GD, antithyroid drugs for less than 3 months. Making the TCR library involved RNA that had been extracted from PBMCs. These records were also assigned to another study, of T cells in Graves' hyperthyroidism and ophthalmopathy.

The source was peripheral blood mononuclear cells (PBMCs), collected at new diagnosis, from a patient treated with antithyroid drugs. The origin of the receptors is a man under 40 with Graves disease.

This clonotype was detected a few times. The rearrangement links TRBV25-1 to TRBJ2-1; TRBD2 might be the D (7 bases). V lost 1 base and J 8 bases, leaving 15 bases between the germline ends. Germline CDR1 reads MGHDK; CDR2 reads SYGVNS. The CDR3 covers 15 residues. CDR3 residues: CASSELGGGLDEQFF. In DNA, the CDR3 is TGTGCCAGCAGTGAATTAGGGGGGGGTTTGGATGAGCAGTTCTTC.

This rearrangement joins TRBV20-1 to TRBJ2-1; 8 bases fit TRBD1. Looked up from germline, CDR1 is DFQATT and CDR2 is SNEGSKA (reference sequence). CDR3 size: 13 residues. The junction had 7 bases not matched to a gene; V was cut back by 6 bases and J by 6 bases. CDR3 amino acids: CSAVDRALNEQFF. CDR3 bases: TGCAGTGCCGTGGACAGGGCCCTCAATGAGCAGTTCTTC.

The chain joins TRBV5-1 to TRBJ2-7; 8 nucleotides line up with TRBD2. There are 15 residues in the CDR3. Germline-derived CDR1 and CDR2 are SGHRS and YFSETQ. Losses at the gene ends were 6 bases for V and 7 bases for J; bases not matched to a gene: 15. CDR3 residues: CASTTSASGRGEQYF. DNA of the CDR3: TGCGCCAGCACGACGTCTGCTAGCGGGCGCGGGGAGCAGTACTTC.

The J gene is TRBJ1-4, the V gene TRBV15; unclear D gene. V was cut by 1 base and J by 7 bases, with 16 bases left in between. The CDR3 consists of 16 residues. The V gene's germline CDR1 is LNHNV and CDR2 YYDKDF (reference sequence). CDR3 in amino acids: CATSRGYQQNSEKLFF. CDR3 bases: TGTGCCACCAGCAGAGGTTACCAACAGAATTCTGAAAAACTGTTTTTT.

This clonotype occurred many times. This sequence joins TRBV29-1 and TRBJ1-4, with a possible D match to TRBD1 (6 bases). Germline V CDR1 and CDR2: SQVTM, ANQGSEA. CDR3 length: 13 amino acids. V lost 7 bases and J 6 bases, leaving 15 bases between the germline ends. The CDR3 is CSGGQIGDEKLFF. The CDR3 DNA is TGCAGCGGTGGACAGATTGGAGATGAAAAACTGTTTTTT.

In its sample, this clonotype was seen many times. At one of its ends the junction is not consistent with the germline gene, which may arise from a read error. This chain uses TRBV13 with TRBJ2-5; no reliable D call. The CDR3 totals 13 residues. Germline-derived CDR1 and CDR2 are PRHDT and FYEKMQ (reference sequence). The CDR3 DNA sequence: TGTACCAGCAGCTTGATTGTGCAAGAGACCCAGTACTTC. Encoded protein: CTSSLIVQETQYF.

Details on this clonotype: This may stem from a read error, because a much larger clone lies one nucleotide away. The conserved closing phenylalanine or tryptophan is absent in this CDR3, likely reflecting a read error. V gene TRBV7-6 combines with J gene TRBJ2-7; 8 positions agree with TRBD1. Germline V gene sequence: CDR1 SGHVS, CDR2 FNYEAQ. Trimming at V came to 5 bases and at J to 3 bases, leaving 3 bases not matched to a gene. CDR3 length equals 13 residues. Here the CDR3 reads CASSKDRGYEQYL. CDR3 in DNA: TGTGCCAGCAGCAAAGACAGGGGCTACGAGCAGTACCTC.

This clonotype came up many times. The chain employs TRBV6-1 and TRBJ2-2; the D gene is possibly TRBD2 (6 bases). The CDR3 has 13 amino acids. CDR1 is MNHNS and CDR2 is SASEGT in the germline V gene. The V and J ends lost 7 bases and 1 base respectively, with 7 bases between them. As DNA, the CDR3 is TGTGCCAGCATGGAGGGGAACACCGGGGAGCTGTTTTTT. Protein: CASMEGNTGELFF.

As to this clonotype: Since a much larger clone is just one base distant, this may be a read error. The chain recombines TRBV6-1 with TRBJ2-2, with D possibly called TRBD1 or TRBD2 (5 bases each). The CDR3 is 13 residues long. Germline CDR1 MNHNS, CDR2 SASEGT. CDR3 in DNA: TGTGCCAGCAGGGTCGACAGTTACGGGGAGCGGTTTTTT. This translates into CASRVDSYGERFF.